The T cell receptor (beta chain) described here comes from a study of OX40 agonist ivuxolimab in advanced cancers. Repertoires were generated with immunoSEQ multiplex PCR, while TCRdb's copy carries only in-frame clones and drops some. The sample lists almost 65,000 clones, around 83% occurring once. V was clipped by 5 bases and J by 7 bases; unmatched bases: 10. In germline, CDR1 is LNHDA, CDR2 SQIVND (reference sequence). This CDR3 is 15 amino acids long. V gene TRBV19 combines with J gene TRBJ2-1, with TRBD2 identical over 8 bases. The origin of this receptor is an adult with an advanced solid tumor such as melanoma, head and neck, liver or kidney cancer. The sequencing here drew on CD4+ or CD8+ T cells sorted from blood, taken in a trial of the OX40 agonist ivuxolimab. The CDR3 protein is CASSRAGGLWNEQFF. As DNA, the CDR3 is TGTGCCAGTAGTCGGGCGGGAGGCCTTTGGAATGAGCAGTTCTTC.